Below, 20 T cell receptor beta chains from the same sample are listed, as sequenced in a study of T cell changes during pregnancy in multiple sclerosis. The method was immunoSEQ multiplex PCR; TCRdb's version includes in-frame clones alone and lacks a portion of them. The sample has about 99,000 clones, around 93% seen once. Sample: peripheral blood, taken after pregnancy. These TCRs come from a female donor with multiple sclerosis, enrolled in a pregnancy study.

V is TRBV19 and J is TRBJ2-7; D unclear. This CDR3 comprises 15 residues. Germline CDR1 LNHDA, CDR2 SQIVND (reference sequence). V was cut by 4 bases and J by 3 bases, with 16 bases left in between. The CDR3 DNA reads as TGTGCCAGTAGTACCACAACTAACCCCGGCTACGAGCAGTACTTC. It codes for CASSTTTNPGYEQYF. Full variable domain (missing parts from reference TRBV19 and TRBJ2-7): DGGITQSPKYLFRKEGQNVTLSCEQNLNHDAMYWYRQDPGQGLRLIYYSQIVNDFQKGDIAEGYSVSREKKESFPLTVTSAQKNPTAFYLCASSTTTNPGYEQYFGPGTRLTVT.

This chain links TRBV4-1 with TRBJ1-4; no reliable D call. The CDR3 has 13 amino acids. Trimming took 1 base from V and 3 from J, leaving 3 bases between them. Germline CDR1 MGHRA, CDR2 YSYEKL. In nucleotides, the CDR3 is TGCGCCAGCAGCCAAGCCTCTAATGAAAAACTGTTTTTT. Translated, it gives CASSQASNEKLFF.

The rearrangement uses TRBV27 and TRBJ2-7; 8 bases align to TRBD1. The J segment lost 3 bases and the V segment lost 6 bases, leaving 7 bases of the junction unmatched. CDR1 and CDR2 (germline): MNHEY, SMNVEV (reference sequence). The CDR3 has 14 residues. CDR3 residues: CASRHPGGGYEQYF. The CDR3 DNA follows: TGTGCCAGCAGGCATCCAGGGGGCGGCTACGAGCAGTACTTC.

This chain uses TRBV4-1 with TRBJ1-2, with 7 nucleotides matching TRBD1. The germline V gene encodes CDR1 MGHRA and CDR2 YSYEKL. The junction had 7 bases not matched to a gene; V was cut back by 0 bases and J by 3 bases. This CDR3 has 16 residues. The CDR3 loop reads CASSQDIEGADYGYTF. The CDR3 nucleotides read TGCGCCAGCAGCCAAGATATAGAGGGGGCGGACTATGGCTACACCTTC.

Only one count was recorded for this clone. This rearrangement joins TRBV14 to TRBJ2-5; TRBD2 matches at 11 bases. The germline gives CDR1 SGHDN, CDR2 FVKESK. The junction had 3 bases not matched to a gene; V was cut back by 0 bases and J by 6 bases. This CDR3 contains 15 residues. Here the CDR3 DNA reads TGTGCCAGCAGCCAAGAGTCTAGCGGGAGGAAGACCCAGTACTTC. Translated, it gives CASSQESSGRKTQYF.

The V gene is TRBV27, the J gene TRBJ2-1; D is perhaps TRBD2 (5 bases). Trimming took off 1 base at V and 2 bases at J, with 24 bases between the two ends. Germline V gives CDR1 MNHEY, CDR2 SMNVEV (reference sequence). There are 20 residues in the CDR3. CDR3 coding DNA: TGTGCCAGCAGTTTATTGGCCCCTCGATTCTCGAGTAGCGCCTACAATGAGCAGTTCTTC. It translates to CASSLLAPRFSSSAYNEQFF.

Of note for this clone: The junction departs from germline at one end; a sequencing error may be responsible. As DNA, the CDR3 is TGTGCCAGCAGCACAGGGACAGAAACAAATTTT. Translating it yields CASSTGTETNF. The chain carries TRBV5-4 and TRBJ1-4; 7 bases match TRBD1. This CDR3 comprises 11 residues. CDR1 SGHNT and CDR2 YYREEE come from the germline V gene (reference sequence).

CDR3 region: CASSDSTETQYF. The CDR3 bases are TGTGCCAGCAGTGACAGTACGGAGACCCAGTACTTC. The V and J genes are TRBV2 and TRBJ2-5; no firm D call. Germline V gene lookup returns CDR1 SNHLY and CDR2 FYNNEI. The CDR3 has 12 residues. Trimming cost V 3 bases and J 5 bases, with 7 bases left between them.

This clone has only one observation. The rearrangement uses TRBV5-5 and TRBJ1-1, with 8 bases that match TRBD1. The germline gives CDR1 SGHKS, CDR2 YYEKEE (reference sequence). Trimming at V came to 1 base and at J to 3 bases, leaving 11 bases not matched to a gene. This CDR3 has 17 amino acids. The CDR3 region is CASSLRGQGVGDTEAFF. The CDR3 bases are TGTGCCAGCAGCTTGCGCGGACAGGGAGTAGGGGACACTGAAGCTTTCTTT. Full variable domain (rest looked up from reference TRBV5-5 and TRBJ1-1): DAGVTQSPTHLIKTRGQQVTLRCSPISGHKSVSWYQQVLGQGPQFIFQYYEKEERGRGNFPDRFSARQFPNYSSELNVNALLLGDSALYLCASSLRGQGVGDTEAFFGQGTRLTVV.

The chain combines TRBV7-2 with TRBJ2-1, with D maybe TRBD1 (5 bases). CDR1 and CDR2 from the germline V gene are SGHTA and FQGNSA. V was shortened by 5 bases and J by 0 bases, with 11 bases between the two germline ends. This CDR3 has 15 amino acids. The CDR3 loop is CASSPQGASYNEQFF. The CDR3 DNA sequence: TGTGCCAGCAGCCCCCAGGGTGCCTCCTACAATGAGCAGTTCTTC.

The chain recombines TRBV29-1 with TRBJ2-4, with D unresolved. V lost 4 bases and J lost 5, with 9 bases in between. This CDR3 is 12 amino acids long. CDR1 is SQVTM and CDR2 is ANQGSEA in the germline V gene. The DNA for the CDR3 is TGCAGCGTTGGCGGCCGGCAAAACATTCAGTACTTC. As protein: CSVGGRQNIQYF.

V and J are TRBV7-9 and TRBJ2-7, with 7 bases lining up with TRBD2. Germline CDR1 SEHNR, CDR2 FQNEAQ (reference sequence). This CDR3 spans 14 amino acids. V was clipped by 2 bases and J by 7 bases; unmatched bases: 8. As DNA, the CDR3 is TGTGCCAGCAGCTTAAGCAGGGACTATGGGGAGCAGTACTTC. Its protein product is CASSLSRDYGEQYF.

The chain recombines TRBV19 with TRBJ2-1, with D possibly being TRBD1 (5 bases). The CDR3 runs to 14 residues. Deletions cut 10 bases from V and 8 bases from J, with 21 bases between. CDR1 and CDR2 from the germline V gene are LNHDA and SQIVND (reference sequence). The CDR3 DNA reads as TGTGCCACATCCTTGGACACCCCGGCCGATGAGCAGTTCTTC. It specifies CATSLDTPADEQFF. The variable domain in full, completed from reference TRBV19 and TRBJ2-1, reads DGGITQSPKYLFRKEGQNVTLSCEQNLNHDAMYWYRQDPGQGLRLIYYSQIVNDFQKGDIAEGYSVSREKKESFPLTVTSAQKNPTAFYLCATSLDTPADEQFFGPGTRLTVL.

The rearrangement links TRBV30 to TRBJ2-7; D is possibly TRBD1 (6 bases). Germline V gene data show CDR1 as GTSNPN and CDR2 as SVGIG (reference sequence). V was trimmed by 4 bases and J by 9 bases, leaving 16 bases between them. This CDR3 comprises 12 residues. The CDR3 loop is CAWTKQGSSQYF. As DNA, the CDR3 is TGTGCCTGGACTAAACAGGGATCATCGCAGTACTTC.

This chain links TRBV10-1 with TRBJ1-5; maybe TRBD1 (5 bases). This CDR3 has 13 residues. V gave up 5 bases and J gave up 4 bases, with 9 bases separating them. Germline CDR1 WNHNN, CDR2 SYGVQD (reference sequence). The CDR3 loop reads CASSIGVNQPQHF. The CDR3 DNA reads TGCGCCAGCAGTATAGGGGTTAATCAGCCCCAGCATTTT.

The chain combines TRBV2 with TRBJ2-1; 10 bases map to TRBD2. The V segment lost 6 bases and the J segment 8 bases; nucleotides outside the gene matches: 10. This CDR3 is built from 15 residues. The germline V gene encodes CDR1 SNHLY and CDR2 FYNNEI. The CDR3 coding sequence is TGTGCCAGCAGGGTAGCGGGAGGCCGAGGGGATGAGCAGTTCTTC. Protein: CASRVAGGRGDEQFF.

This chain connects TRBV6-1 to TRBJ2-5; 7 bases agree with TRBD2. Germline V lookup: CDR1 MNHNS, CDR2 SASEGT. Losses at the gene ends were 5 bases for V and 3 bases for J; bases not matched to a gene: 9. The CDR3 covers 15 residues. The DNA for the CDR3 is TGTGCCAGCAGTAAGGCAACGGGGGGAAAAGAGACCCAGTACTTC. Translating gives CASSKATGGKETQYF.

The chain is built from TRBV6-6 and TRBJ1-3, with D uncertain. Trimming cost V 5 bases and J 0 bases, with 5 bases left between them. Looked up from germline, CDR1 is MNHNY and CDR2 is SVGAGI (reference sequence). The CDR3 has 13 amino acids. The CDR3 protein is CASSAVSGNTIYF. CDR3 nucleotides: TGTGCCAGCAGTGCAGTCTCTGGAAACACCATATATTTT.

This chain uses TRBV19 with TRBJ1-2; D not certain. V lost 3 bases to trimming and J lost 7 bases, with 12 bases between them. Germline lookup yields CDR1 LNHDA and CDR2 SQIVND (reference sequence). This CDR3 comprises 13 residues. CDR3 in DNA: TGTGCCAGTAGTATTGCCGAACCAGGTGGCTACACCTTC. Its protein product is CASSIAEPGGYTF. Variable domain in full (rest from reference TRBV19 and TRBJ1-2): DGGITQSPKYLFRKEGQNVTLSCEQNLNHDAMYWYRQDPGQGLRLIYYSQIVNDFQKGDIAEGYSVSREKKESFPLTVTSAQKNPTAFYLCASSIAEPGGYTFGSGTRLTVV.

This rearrangement joins TRBV27 to TRBJ2-2; tentative D call: TRBD1 (6 bases). V was clipped by 8 bases and J by 6 bases, with 13 bases between them. Germline V lookup: CDR1 MNHEY, CDR2 SMNVEV (reference sequence). There are 13 residues in the CDR3. This chain's CDR3 is CASGPRGPGELFF. CDR3 DNA: TGTGCCAGCGGACCCAGGGGTCCCGGGGAGCTGTTTTTT.